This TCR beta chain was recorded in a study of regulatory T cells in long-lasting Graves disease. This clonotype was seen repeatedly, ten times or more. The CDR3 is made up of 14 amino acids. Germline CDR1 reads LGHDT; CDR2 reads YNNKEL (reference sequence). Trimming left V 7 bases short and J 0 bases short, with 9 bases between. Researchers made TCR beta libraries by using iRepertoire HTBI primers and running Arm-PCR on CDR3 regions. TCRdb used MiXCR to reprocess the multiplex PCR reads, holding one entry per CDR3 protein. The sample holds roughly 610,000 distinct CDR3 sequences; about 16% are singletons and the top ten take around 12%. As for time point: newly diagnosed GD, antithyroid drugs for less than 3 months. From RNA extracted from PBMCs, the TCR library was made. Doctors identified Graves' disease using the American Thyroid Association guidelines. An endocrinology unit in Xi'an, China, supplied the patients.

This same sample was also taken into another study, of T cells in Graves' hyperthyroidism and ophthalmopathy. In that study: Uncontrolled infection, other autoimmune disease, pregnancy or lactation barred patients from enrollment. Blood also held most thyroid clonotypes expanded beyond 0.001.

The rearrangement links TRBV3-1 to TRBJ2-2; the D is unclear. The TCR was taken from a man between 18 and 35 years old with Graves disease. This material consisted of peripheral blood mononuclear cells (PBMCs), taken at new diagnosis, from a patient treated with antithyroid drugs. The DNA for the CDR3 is TGTGCCAGCAAGATACAAGCGAACACCGGGGAGCTGTTTTTT. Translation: CASKIQANTGELFF. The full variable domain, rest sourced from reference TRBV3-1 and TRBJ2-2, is DTAVSQTPKYLVTQMGNDKSIKCEQNLGHDTMYWYKQDSKKFLKIMFSYNNKELIINETVPNRFSPKSPDKAHLNLHINSLELGDSAVYFCASKIQANTGELFFGEGSRLTVL.